This T cell receptor beta chain originates from a study of blood T cell repertoires in COVID-19. Participants spanned ages roughly 18 to 95 years and resided in about 24 US areas. Each recovered donor of Cohort 3 presented with two negative PCRs, clearance, or symptom resolution. The CDR3 loop spans 14 amino acids. Germline CDR1 and CDR2: SEHNR and FQNEAQ (reference sequence). Trimming took 6 bases from V and 9 from J, leaving 15 bases between them. Only in-frame clones appear in the TCRdb table, and some are missing; sequencing was by immunoSEQ multiplex PCR. The sample holds about 380,000 clones, 87% seen once.

This clonotype originated in a woman in her thirties who had recovered from COVID-19. Sequencing was done on a sample of PBMCs or T cells enriched from blood (not recorded which). The rearrangement joins TRBV7-9 to TRBJ1-6; D gene unclear. This chain's CDR3 is CASRPPGLGSPLHF. The CDR3 DNA is TGTGCCAGCAGACCCCCGGGGTTGGGTTCACCCCTCCACTTT.